The next 8 T cell receptor beta chains were all read from a single sample in a study of shared clonotypes between healthy human individuals (dated by TCRdb to about 2020). CD8 naive samples were obtained by positive selection for CCR7 among CD45RO-negative cells, yielding a CD45RA+CCR7+ population from which TemRA cells were excluded. Libraries were built with the immunoSEQ multiplex PCR assay. The clones in this table, taken by TCRdb from immuneACCESS, are in-frame only. Not every clone is retained; where verified, under half of the shortfall comes from an unresolved V gene, and the cause of the rest is unknown. Within this sample are some 1,900,000 clones, with 85% to 95% of them counted one time only. The ten largest make up 0.9% to 1.5% of the sample. Material for sequencing was naive CD8+ T cells sorted from blood. Sample cell subset or site, as interpreted from the label and publication: CD45RA+CCR7+. Receptors were obtained from a man younger than 35 in good health.

This clone was recorded only once. This sample also contains other DNA sequences that code for the same CDR3. The rearrangement uses TRBV27 and TRBJ2-2; D gene ambiguous. CDR1 and CDR2 from the germline V gene are MNHEY and SMNVEV (reference sequence). Trimming removed 5 bases at V and 0 bases at J, with 7 bases between. The CDR3 is made up of 14 amino acids. The CDR3: CASSVGTNTGELFF. DNA of the CDR3: TGTGCCAGCAGTGTAGGGACGAACACCGGGGAGCTGTTTTTT.

The count of this clone is one. The V gene is TRBV11-1, the J gene TRBJ2-5; no definite D call. V lost 0 bases and J 1 base, leaving 3 bases between the germline ends. From germline, CDR1 is SGHAT and CDR2 FQDESV (reference sequence). The CDR3 covers 13 residues. CDR3 loop: CASSLASQETQYF. Here the CDR3 DNA reads TGTGCCAGCAGCTTAGCATCCCAAGAGACCCAGTACTTC.

This clone has just one count. CDR3 sequence (DNA): TGTGCCAGCAGCTTAGGAGGGGAACAGCCCCAGCATTTT. This codes for CASSLGGEQPQHF. This chain connects TRBV13 to TRBJ1-5, with D perhaps matching TRBD1 (5 bases). Germline assignment: CDR1 PRHDT and CDR2 FYEKMQ (reference sequence). The CDR3 extends over 13 amino acids. V was shortened by 0 bases and J by 7 bases, with 7 bases between the two germline ends.

V and J are TRBV4-1 and TRBJ1-1; D unclear. Germline assignment: CDR1 MGHRA and CDR2 YSYEKL. The CDR3 covers 14 residues. V was clipped by 0 bases and J by 5 bases, with 10 bases between them. In nucleotides, the CDR3 is TGCGCCAGCAGCCAAGAGCGGCTGAGGACTGAAGCTTTCTTT. Translated: CASSQERLRTEAFF.

The chain uses TRBV2 and TRBJ1-4, with D unresolved. This CDR3 spans 14 amino acids. Germline V CDR1 and CDR2: SNHLY, FYNNEI. Trimming cost V 7 bases and J 4 bases, with 13 bases left between them. CDR3 coding DNA: TGTGCCAGCATTAACCTGGACGGTAATGAAAAACTGTTTTTT. Translated, it gives CASINLDGNEKLFF.

The CDR3 sequence is CASSPRDSPNYGYTF. The CDR3, as DNA: TGCGCCAGCAGCCCGCGGGACTCTCCTAACTATGGCTACACCTTC. V gene TRBV4-1 combines with J gene TRBJ1-2; TRBD1 might be the D (5 bases). The V gene lost 4 bases and the J gene lost 0 bases, with 12 bases spanning the gap. CDR3 length: 15 residues. CDR1 and CDR2 (germline): MGHRA, YSYEKL.

The genes are TRBV19 and TRBJ1-6; 7 bases line up with TRBD1. Germline V gives CDR1 LNHDA, CDR2 SQIVND (reference sequence). V dropped 3 bases and J dropped 5; count of bases not matched to a gene: 4. The CDR3 runs 15 residues. Written as DNA, the CDR3 is TGTGCCAGTAGTATTGGCGGGACAGATAATTCACCCCTCCACTTT. This sequence encodes CASSIGGTDNSPLHF.

The chain combines TRBV5-4 with TRBJ1-5; TRBD1 matches at 10 bases. Looked up from germline, CDR1 is SGHNT and CDR2 is YYREEE (reference sequence). Losses at the gene ends were 1 base for V and 3 bases for J; bases not matched to a gene: 4. The length of the CDR3 is 16 residues. The CDR3 DNA reads as TGTGCCAGCAGCTTGCCGGGACAGGGGACCAATCAGCCCCAGCATTTT. It codes for CASSLPGQGTNQPQHF.